The 21 T cell receptor beta chains below all came from one sample that was sequenced in a study of T cells in narcolepsy. Assay: immunoSEQ multiplex PCR; the TCRdb copy retains only in-frame clones and omits some. There are 15,000 to 20,000 clones in the sample; just over 85% occur only once, and approximately 0.7% lies in the top ten. Sequencing was performed on memory (CD45RA-) CD4+ T cells from blood. These receptors came from a human donor in good health.

The V and J genes are TRBV18 and TRBJ2-5; perhaps D is TRBD1 or TRBD2 (5 bases each). Germline V gives CDR1 KGHSH, CDR2 LQKENI. Between the trimmed V and J ends, which lost 4 bases and 4 bases, there was a span of 7 bases. The CDR3 loop spans 12 amino acids. CDR3 amino acids: CASSRDRETQYF. In nucleotides, the CDR3 is TGTGCCAGCTCACGGGACCGAGAGACCCAGTACTTC.

The chain couples TRBV5-1 to TRBJ1-1; D ambiguous. The CDR3 is 18 residues long. The ends were cut back, 4 bases at V and 2 bases at J, with 24 bases in the middle. Germline V gives CDR1 SGHRS, CDR2 YFSETQ. The CDR3 is CASSILPAGINENTEAFF. The CDR3 nucleotides are TGCGCCAGCAGCATCCTCCCCGCCGGGATCAATGAAAACACTGAAGCTTTCTTT. The entire variable domain, with the rest obtained from reference TRBV5-1 and TRBJ1-1, is as follows: KAGVTQTPRYLIKTRGQQVTLSCSPISGHRSVSWYQQTPGQGLQFLFEYFSETQRNKGNFPGRFSGRQFSNSRSEMNVSTLELGDSALYLCASSILPAGINENTEAFFGQGTRLTVV.

V usage is TRBV6-1 and J usage is TRBJ1-1; tentative D call: TRBD1 (5 bases). CDR3 size: 13 residues. The ends were cut back, 6 bases at V and 8 bases at J, with 16 bases in the middle. In germline, CDR1 is MNHNS, CDR2 SASEGT. CDR3 DNA: TGTGCCAGCAGCCGACCGACAGCCCCCGAAGCTTTCTTT. It codes for CASSRPTAPEAFF.

V usage is TRBV5-4 and J usage is TRBJ1-6; D gene uncertain. The ends were cut back, 4 bases at V and 7 bases at J, with 12 bases in the middle. Germline values: CDR1 SGHNT, CDR2 YYREEE (reference sequence). This CDR3 contains 14 residues. The CDR3 spells CASSGGKGNSPLHF. The CDR3 coding sequence is TGTGCCAGCAGCGGCGGGAAAGGCAATTCACCCCTCCACTTT.

The chain employs TRBV6-1 and TRBJ1-1, with D unresolved. The CDR3 is made up of 13 amino acids. Trimming left V 4 bases short and J 8 bases short, with 14 bases between. Per the germline V gene, CDR1 is MNHNS and CDR2 is SASEGT. This CDR3 is CASSVNREAEAFF. The CDR3 DNA follows: TGTGCCAGCAGTGTTAACCGGGAGGCGGAAGCTTTCTTT.

V usage is TRBV4-1 and J usage is TRBJ1-1; D is ambiguous. This CDR3 region has 14 residues. Trimming took off 3 bases at V and 7 bases at J, with 15 bases between the two ends. Looked up from germline, CDR1 is MGHRA and CDR2 is YSYEKL. The CDR3: CASSQVRFSNEAFF. Written as DNA, the CDR3 is TGCGCCAGCAGCCAGGTCCGATTTAGTAATGAAGCTTTCTTT.

This sequence joins TRBV6-5 and TRBJ1-4; possible D gene TRBD1, 5 bases. CDR1 and CDR2 (germline): MNHEY, SVGAGI. Trimming stripped 5 bases from V and 7 bases from J, with 17 bases between. The CDR3 spans 15 residues. The CDR3: CASSQYRNPSEKLFF. In DNA form, the CDR3 reads TGTGCCAGCAGTCAATACAGGAACCCCAGTGAAAAACTGTTTTTT.

The chain combines TRBV6-5 with TRBJ2-7; the D gene could be TRBD1 or TRBD2 (6 bases each). Germline values: CDR1 MNHEY, CDR2 SVGAGI. Trimming shortened V by 6 bases and J by 4 bases, and 10 bases separated the two germline ends. This CDR3 spans 12 amino acids. The CDR3 nucleotides read TGTGCCAGCAGCGGGGGCGTATACGAGCAGTACTTC. Translated, it gives CASSGGVYEQYF.

This clone was seen only a few times. The rearrangement joins TRBV7-9 to TRBJ1-1, with D tentatively TRBD1 (6 bases). The CDR3 runs 14 residues. Germline lookup yields CDR1 SEHNR and CDR2 FQNEAQ (reference sequence). V was clipped by 5 bases and J by 0 bases, with 10 bases between them. The CDR3 DNA reads as TGTGCCAGCAGCCTACAGGGCATGAACACTGAAGCTTTCTTT. Its protein product is CASSLQGMNTEAFF.

This chain joins TRBV6-5 and TRBJ1-2; no definite D call. Trimming pared 7 bases from V and 7 bases from J, leaving 13 bases between. This CDR3 contains 12 residues. CDR1 is MNHEY, CDR2 SVGAGI, per germline. CDR3 nucleotide sequence: TGTGCCAGCACCCCTGGACGAGTTGGCTACACCTTC. This gives the protein CASTPGRVGYTF.

V and J are TRBV7-2 and TRBJ2-5, with D maybe TRBD2 (6 bases). Trimming pared 1 base from V and 9 bases from J, leaving 15 bases between. The CDR3 is made up of 14 amino acids. Looked up from germline, CDR1 is SGHTA and CDR2 is FQGNSA. The CDR3 DNA follows: TGTGCCAGCAGCTTAGGCGGGATTTGGGAGGCCCAGTACTTC. Protein product: CASSLGGIWEAQYF. The full variable domain, completed using reference TRBV7-2 and TRBJ2-5, is GAGVSQSPSNKVTEKGKDVELRCDPISGHTALYWYRQSLGQGLEFLIYFQGNSAPDKSGLPSDRFSAERTGGSVSTLTIQRTQQEDSAVYLCASSLGGIWEAQYFGPGTRLLVL.

This sequence joins TRBV30 and TRBJ2-7; possibly TRBD1 or TRBD2 for D (5 bases each). Per the germline V gene, CDR1 is GTSNPN and CDR2 is SVGIG (reference sequence). Trimming took off 0 bases at V and 5 bases at J, with 11 bases between the two ends. This CDR3 spans 13 amino acids. The CDR3 here is CAWSVGPTDEQYF. CDR3 bases: TGTGCCTGGAGTGTGGGACCAACGGACGAGCAGTACTTC.

The V and J genes are TRBV6-1 and TRBJ2-7; D remains unclear. The ends were cut back, 6 bases at V and 4 bases at J, with 13 bases in the middle. The germline gives CDR1 MNHNS, CDR2 SASEGT. The CDR3 is 13 residues long. This CDR3 reads CASRRQLLYEQYF. The CDR3 DNA follows: TGTGCCAGCAGACGACAACTTCTTTACGAGCAGTACTTC.

The chain has TRBV5-4 and TRBJ2-5, with 8 bases fitting TRBD2. The V and J ends lost 4 bases and 2 bases, in that order; junction bases with no gene match: 4. CDR3 length: 14 amino acids. Looked up from germline, CDR1 is SGHNT and CDR2 is YYREEE (reference sequence). CDR3 region: CASSLAGRQETQYF. Here the CDR3 DNA reads TGTGCCAGCAGCCTAGCGGGCCGACAAGAGACCCAGTACTTC.

The CDR3, as DNA: TGTGCCAGCAGCTTGACCGGATACGGGACAGGGGTCAAATTTGTTGGCTACACCTTC. This encodes CASSLTGYGTGVKFVGYTF. The gene calls are TRBV11-3 and TRBJ1-2, with 10 bases lining up with TRBD1. V was pared by 3 bases and J by 7 bases, with 20 bases of the junction left unmatched. The CDR3 length is 19 residues. CDR1 is SGHNT, CDR2 YENEEA, per germline.

The chain links TRBV18 to TRBJ2-2, with 8 bases identical to TRBD1. CDR1 and CDR2 (germline): KGHSH, LQKENI. The J segment lost 4 bases and the V segment lost 5 bases, leaving 9 bases of the junction unmatched. This CDR3 is 16 amino acids long. CDR3 coding DNA: TGTGCCAGCTCAGACCGGGACAGGTCCACCACCGGGGAGCTGTTTTTT. This translates into CASSDRDRSTTGELFF.

This chain uses TRBV6-6 with TRBJ2-7; TRBD1 might be the D (5 bases). V dropped 2 bases and J dropped 4 bases, with 12 bases sitting between them. Germline V gene data show CDR1 as MNHNY and CDR2 as SVGAGI (reference sequence). This CDR3 region has 14 residues. CDR3 DNA: TGTGCCAGCAGTTACCCGCAAAAGGGGTACGAGCAGTACTTC. Amino acid sequence: CASSYPQKGYEQYF.

V usage is TRBV9 and J usage is TRBJ1-2; D might be TRBD1 (6 bases). The length of the CDR3 is 15 residues. The V gene lost 3 bases and the J gene lost 1 base, with 13 bases spanning the gap. Germline values: CDR1 SGDLS, CDR2 YYNGEE. In nucleotides, the CDR3 is TGTGCCAGCAGCGCCTGGGACAATATTAACTATGGCTACACCTTC. Its translation: CASSAWDNINYGYTF.

The rearrangement uses TRBV12-5 and TRBJ1-5; no definite D call. CDR1 is LGHNT and CDR2 is FRNRAP in the germline V gene. The CDR3 runs 13 residues. The germline V and J ends were trimmed by 3 bases and 3 bases, with 6 bases remaining between them. The CDR3 region has the DNA TGTGCTAGTGGTTTCGGGGTCAATCAGCCCCAGCATTTT. Its translation: CASGFGVNQPQHF.

The CDR3 nucleotides read TGTGCCCGCGGGACGGGACTCGGGAACACCATATATTTT. Its translation is CARGTGLGNTIYF. The chain joins TRBV30 to TRBJ1-3, with D perhaps matching TRBD1 (5 bases). The V gene lost 8 bases and the J gene lost 7 bases, with 18 bases spanning the gap. The CDR3 is 13 residues long. Germline CDR1 is GTSNPN and CDR2 is SVGIG (reference sequence).

The table lists this clone with a count of one. The junction shows a germline mismatch at one end, possibly a read error. The V call is TRBV11-2, the J call TRBJ2-5; 8 bases match TRBD2. This CDR3 region has 12 residues. CDR1 is SGHAT, CDR2 FQNNGV, per germline. The CDR3 region is CASSLAGTSPNF. In DNA, the CDR3 is TGTGCCAGCAGCTTAGCTGGGACTAGTCCCAACTTC.